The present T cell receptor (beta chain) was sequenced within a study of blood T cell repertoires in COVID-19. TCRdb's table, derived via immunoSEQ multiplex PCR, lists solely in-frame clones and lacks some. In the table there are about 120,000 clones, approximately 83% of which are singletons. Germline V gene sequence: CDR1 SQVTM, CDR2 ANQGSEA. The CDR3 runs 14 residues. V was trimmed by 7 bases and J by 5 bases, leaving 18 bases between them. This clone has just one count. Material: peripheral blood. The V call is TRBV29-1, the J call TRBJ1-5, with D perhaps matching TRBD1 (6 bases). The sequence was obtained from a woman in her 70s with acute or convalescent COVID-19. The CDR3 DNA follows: TGCAGCGCCACTCCCGGGGGGCGGGATCAGCCCCAGCATTTT. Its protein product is CSATPGGRDQPQHF.